The sequence of this T cell receptor (beta chain) was determined in a study of preoperative IRX-2 immunotherapy in early breast cancer (dated by TCRdb to between 2017 and 2020). As to this clone: No cognate antigen has been identified for it. There are no base qualities to consult, and no much larger clone falls within one base.

V is shortened by 1 base, J by 5 bases, and the region joining them spans 14 bases. CDR1 SGHNT and CDR2 YENEEA are derived from the germline V gene. Counted from cysteine to phenylalanine, this CDR3 has 16 amino acids. Of the read, only the CDR3 DNA is kept; its 48 bases are in frame from base 1. Libraries were constructed by the immunoSEQ multiplex PCR assay. TCRdb took over this immuneACCESS table, retaining in-frame rearrangements with V and J assigned. Such tables are incomplete; in checked studies, under half of the missing clones stem from an unresolved V gene, and the remainder is unexplained. This sample is represented by tens of thousands of clones; about 95% of them were singletons. The ten biggest clones cover under 7.5% of the sample. The treatment or condition label for this specimen denotes: preoperative locoregional IRX-2 cytokine immunotherapy. The samples were obtained from a phase Ib study in which preoperative, locoregional IRX-2 cytokine immunotherapy intended to prime immune responses was tested. Donors were patients with early-stage breast cancer who received IRX-2 before surgery.

The sample was taken from a patient treated with IRX-2 immunotherapy. The chain joins TRBV11-3 to TRBJ2-2; a tentative D call is TRBD2 (7 bases match). The receptor's source is a human donor with breast cancer. CDR3 protein: CASSLGGGGRTGELFF. The base sequence is TGTGCCAGCAGCTTAGGAGGGGGGGGCCGGACCGGGGAGCTGTTTTTT. Here the CDR3 is joined to the reference TRBV11-3 and TRBJ2-2 genes, and the full variable domain is: EAGVVQSPRYKIIEKKQPVAFWCNPISGHNTLYWYLQNLGQGPELLIRYENEEAVDDSQLPKDRFSAERLKGVDSTLKIQPAELGDSAVYLCASSLGGGGRTGELFFGEGSRLTVL.